The 15 T cell receptor beta chains listed next were all sequenced from one sample in a study of human T cells and chemical hapten exposure. TCRdb passed the RACE reads through MiXCR, listing each CDR3 protein once. The repertoire holds 65,000 to 80,000 distinct CDR3 sequences, with around 10% as singletons. Time point denoted: patch test 1, 2 weeks after DPC sensitization. Treatment reported: therapeutic diphenylcyclopropenone sensitization with weekly scalp DPC. The sample consisted of whole blood, taken in connection with sensitization to the hapten diphenylcyclopropenone (DPC). The source of these receptors is a woman between 45 and 65 years old with alopecia areata. Some clones in this sample may be carry-over from other donors' samples.

This clonotype appeared many times. The CDR3 reads CASREQGAEETQYF. The DNA for the CDR3 is TGTGCCAGCAGGGAACAGGGGGCCGAGGAGACCCAGTACTTC. This chain links TRBV12-3 or TRBV12-4 with TRBJ2-5, with TRBD1 matching 9 bases. Losses at the gene ends were 6 bases for V and 5 bases for J; bases not matched to a gene: 7. The CDR3 runs to 14 residues.

The chain couples TRBV5-1 to TRBJ2-7, with TRBD2 identical over 8 bases. Germline CDR1 and CDR2: SGHRS and YFSETQ. This CDR3 has 16 residues. With V trimmed by 1 base and J by 3 bases, 9 bases remained unmatched. DNA of the CDR3: TGCGCCAGCAGCTTGAGGGTAGTAGCGGGAATCTACGAGCAGTACTTC. Translation gives CASSLRVVAGIYEQYF.

The chain recombines TRBV30 with TRBJ1-1; no firm D call. This CDR3 spans 14 amino acids. The V end was cut by 8 bases, the J end by 3 bases, with 19 bases between. The V gene's germline CDR1 is GTSNPN and CDR2 SVGIG (reference sequence). CDR3: CARSDRGRDTEAFF. DNA of the CDR3: TGTGCCCGATCAGACCGGGGAAGGGACACTGAAGCTTTCTTT.

The table lists this clonotype with a few counts. The chain has TRBV20-1 and TRBJ2-3, with D maybe TRBD2 (5 bases). This CDR3 has 15 amino acids. Germline V gives CDR1 DFQATT, CDR2 SNEGSKA (reference sequence). Trimming removed 0 bases from V and 3 bases from J, with 13 bases in between. CDR3 amino acids: CSARDLQRSTDTQYF. CDR3 in DNA: TGCAGTGCTAGAGATCTACAGCGGTCTACAGATACGCAGTATTTT.

The chain links TRBV7-2 to TRBJ2-1; D is perhaps TRBD2 (6 bases). Trimming took off 1 base at V and 0 bases at J, with 10 bases between the two ends. CDR1 and CDR2 (germline): SGHTA, FQGNSA. This CDR3 comprises 16 residues. The DNA of the CDR3 is TGTGCCAGCAGCTTAGATTACGGGAGCTCCTACAATGAGCAGTTCTTC. Encoded protein: CASSLDYGSSYNEQFF.

V gene TRBV20-1 combines with J gene TRBJ1-6, with TRBD1 as a possible D gene (5 bases). This CDR3 has 14 residues. Germline CDR1 and CDR2: DFQATT and SNEGSKA (reference sequence). V was clipped by 3 bases and J by 10 bases, with 16 bases between them. The CDR3 bases are TGCAGTGCTAGCCAGGGATCCCCCACGTCACCCCTCCACTTT. This encodes CSASQGSPTSPLHF.

The J gene is TRBJ2-1, the V gene TRBV5-1; D assignment may be TRBD1 or TRBD2 (5 bases each). CDR3 length: 18 amino acids. Deletions cut 0 bases from V and 4 bases from J, with 20 bases between. CDR1 and CDR2 (germline): SGHRS, YFSETQ. The CDR3 spells CASSLARVAGTFYNEQFF. The DNA of the CDR3 is TGCGCCAGCAGCTTGGCTAGAGTTGCAGGGACCTTTTACAATGAGCAGTTCTTC.

There are many counts of this clonotype. V gene TRBV28 combines with J gene TRBJ2-7; D not resolved. V lost 5 bases, J lost 0 bases, and 2 bases lay in between. Per germline, CDR1 MDHEN and CDR2 SYDVKM. CDR3 size: 11 residues. The CDR3 sequence is CASSRSYEQYF. In nucleotides, the CDR3 is TGTGCCAGCAGTCGCTCCTACGAGCAGTACTTC.

This chain connects TRBV11-2 to TRBJ2-3; the D call may be TRBD1 or TRBD2 (6 bases each). Germline-derived CDR1 and CDR2 are SGHAT and FQNNGV. V lost 4 bases, J lost 8 bases, and 13 bases lay in between. The CDR3 length is 13 residues. CDR3 protein: CASSYPGGLTQYF. The DNA of the CDR3 is TGTGCCAGCAGCTACCCTGGGGGGCTTACGCAGTATTTT.

This clonotype was counted only a few times. The rearrangement uses TRBV29-1 and TRBJ1-3, with a possible D match to TRBD1 (5 bases). The germline V gene encodes CDR1 SQVTM and CDR2 ANQGSEA. The CDR3 loop spans 13 amino acids. Trimming shortened V by 7 bases and J by 0 bases, and 10 bases separated the two germline ends. The CDR3: CSARQPSGNTIYF. As DNA, the CDR3 is TGCAGCGCCCGACAGCCCTCTGGAAACACCATATATTTT.

This clonotype appeared a few times. This rearrangement joins TRBV3-1 to TRBJ2-3; 8 bases map to TRBD2. This CDR3 is built from 16 residues. Per germline, CDR1 LGHDT and CDR2 YNNKEL (reference sequence). J was trimmed by 7 bases and V by 0 bases; bases with no gene match: 9. The CDR3 reads CASSQDPSGSPNTQYF. CDR3 sequence (DNA): TGTGCCAGCAGCCAAGACCCCAGCGGGAGTCCTAATACGCAGTATTTT.

The rearrangement joins TRBV10-1 to TRBJ2-1; 7 positions match TRBD2. The V gene end was trimmed by 5 bases and the J gene end by 7 bases; junction bases not matched to a gene: 5. The CDR3 runs to 13 residues. CDR1 is WNHNN and CDR2 is SYGVQD in the germline V gene (reference sequence). The CDR3 protein is CASSFSGKNEQFF. The DNA of the CDR3 is TGCGCCAGCAGTTTCAGCGGGAAGAATGAGCAGTTCTTC.

This clonotype was seen a handful of times. CDR3 in amino acids: CASSYTGGKETQYF. The CDR3 coding sequence is TGTGCCAGCAGTTACACGGGAGGGAAAGAGACCCAGTACTTC. V usage is TRBV6-2 or TRBV6-3 and J usage is TRBJ2-5, with 8 positions matching TRBD2. This CDR3 is built from 14 residues. Germline V lookup: CDR1 MNHEY, CDR2 SVGEGT. V shed 2 bases, J shed 3 bases, and the junction held 2 bases outside the gene matches.

The table lists this clonotype with a few counts. V and J are TRBV7-2 and TRBJ2-7; possible D gene TRBD2, 6 bases. Germline values: CDR1 SGHTA, CDR2 FQGNSA. Trimming shortened V by 4 bases and J by 2 bases, and 12 bases separated the two germline ends. This CDR3 is built from 14 residues. The CDR3 coding sequence is TGTGCCAGCAGCTCGGGACTCACCCCCTACGAGCAGTACTTC. It is translated as CASSSGLTPYEQYF.

This clonotype was seen more than once but under ten times. CDR3 sequence: CASSPPNGQVSYEQYF. CDR3 nucleotides: TGTGCCAGCTCACCACCGAACGGGCAGGTCTCCTACGAGCAGTACTTC. The chain links TRBV18 to TRBJ2-7; no firm D call. V lost 0 bases, J lost 0 bases, and 12 bases lay in between. CDR3 size: 16 residues. The germline gives CDR1 KGHSH, CDR2 LQKENI.